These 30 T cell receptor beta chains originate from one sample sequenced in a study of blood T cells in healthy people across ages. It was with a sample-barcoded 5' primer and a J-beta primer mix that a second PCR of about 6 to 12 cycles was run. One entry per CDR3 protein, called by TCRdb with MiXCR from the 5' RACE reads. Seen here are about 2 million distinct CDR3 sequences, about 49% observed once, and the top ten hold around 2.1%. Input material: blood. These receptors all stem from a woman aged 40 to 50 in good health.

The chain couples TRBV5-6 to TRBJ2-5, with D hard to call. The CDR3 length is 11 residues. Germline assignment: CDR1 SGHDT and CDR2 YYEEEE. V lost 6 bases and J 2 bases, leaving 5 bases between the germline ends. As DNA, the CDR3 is TGTGCCAGCAAGAGGCAAGAGACCCAGTACTTC. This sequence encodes CASKRQETQYF.

Here the CDR3 reads CSARDGRGGLDTQYF. As DNA, the CDR3 is TGCAGTGCTAGAGATGGGCGCGGGGGATTAGATACGCAGTATTTT. The chain carries TRBV20-1 and TRBJ2-3; 7 bases map to TRBD2. Germline-derived CDR1 and CDR2 are DFQATT and SNEGSKA (reference sequence). Germline trimming cut 0 bases from V and 5 bases from J; bases unmatched to any gene: 8. CDR3 length: 15 residues.

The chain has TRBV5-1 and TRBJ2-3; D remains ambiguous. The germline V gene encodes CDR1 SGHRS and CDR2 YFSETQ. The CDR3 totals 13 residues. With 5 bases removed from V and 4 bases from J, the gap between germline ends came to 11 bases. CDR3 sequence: CASRSGVSDTQYF. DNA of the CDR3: TGCGCCAGCAGATCGGGTGTTTCAGATACGCAGTATTTT.

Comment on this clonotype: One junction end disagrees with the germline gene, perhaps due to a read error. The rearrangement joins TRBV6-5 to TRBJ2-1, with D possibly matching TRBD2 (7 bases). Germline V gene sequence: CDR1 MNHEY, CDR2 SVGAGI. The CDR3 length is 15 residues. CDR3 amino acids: CASSPPGEGVHEQFF. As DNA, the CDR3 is TGCGCCAGCAGTCCACCAGGGGAGGGGGTCCACGAGCAGTTCTTC.

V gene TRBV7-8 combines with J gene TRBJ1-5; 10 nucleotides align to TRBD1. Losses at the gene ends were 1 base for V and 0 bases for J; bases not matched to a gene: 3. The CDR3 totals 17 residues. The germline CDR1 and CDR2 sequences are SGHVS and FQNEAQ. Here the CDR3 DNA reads TGTGCCAGCAGCTTAGTGGGACAGGGGATTAGCAATCAGCCCCAGCATTTT. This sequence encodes CASSLVGQGISNQPQHF.

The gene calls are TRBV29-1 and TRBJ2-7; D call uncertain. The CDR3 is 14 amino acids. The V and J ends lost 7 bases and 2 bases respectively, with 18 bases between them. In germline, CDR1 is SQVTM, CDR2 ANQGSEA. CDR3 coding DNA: TGCAGCGCCAGGACGGCTAGTGGAACCTACGAGCAGTACTTC. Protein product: CSARTASGTYEQYF.

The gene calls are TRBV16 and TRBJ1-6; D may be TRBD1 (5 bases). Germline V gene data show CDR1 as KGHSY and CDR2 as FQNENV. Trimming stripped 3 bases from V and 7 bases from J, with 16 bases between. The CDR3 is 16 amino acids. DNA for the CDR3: TGTGCCAGCAGCCACCCCGGAGCCAGGGTAAATTCACCCCTCCACTTT. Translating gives CASSHPGARVNSPLHF.

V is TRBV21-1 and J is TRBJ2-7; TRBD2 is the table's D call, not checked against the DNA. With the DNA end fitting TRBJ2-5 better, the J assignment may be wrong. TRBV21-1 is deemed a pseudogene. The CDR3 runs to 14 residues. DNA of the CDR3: TGTGCCAGCAGCAAAGAATGGGGTCGGGAGACCCAGTACTTC. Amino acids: CASSKEWGRETQYF.

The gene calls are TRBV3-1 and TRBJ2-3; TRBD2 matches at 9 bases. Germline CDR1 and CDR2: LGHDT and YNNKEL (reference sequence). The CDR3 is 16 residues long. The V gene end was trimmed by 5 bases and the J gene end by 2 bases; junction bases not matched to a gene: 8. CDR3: CASSGTSSPNTDTQYF. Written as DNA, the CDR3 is TGTGCCAGCAGCGGGACTAGCTCTCCGAACACAGATACGCAGTATTTT.

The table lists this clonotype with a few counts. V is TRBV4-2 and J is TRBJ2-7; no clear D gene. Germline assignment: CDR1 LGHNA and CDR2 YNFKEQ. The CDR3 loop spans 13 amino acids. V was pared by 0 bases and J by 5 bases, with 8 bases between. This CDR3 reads CASSQDLKNEQYF. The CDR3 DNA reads TGTGCCAGCAGCCAAGATTTGAAAAACGAGCAGTACTTC.

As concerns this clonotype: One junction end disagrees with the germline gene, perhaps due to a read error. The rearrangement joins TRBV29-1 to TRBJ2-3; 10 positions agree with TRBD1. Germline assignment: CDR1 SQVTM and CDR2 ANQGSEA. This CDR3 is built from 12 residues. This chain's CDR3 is CSIEDRGDTQYF. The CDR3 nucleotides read TGCAGCATTGAGGACAGGGGGGATACGCAGTATTTT.

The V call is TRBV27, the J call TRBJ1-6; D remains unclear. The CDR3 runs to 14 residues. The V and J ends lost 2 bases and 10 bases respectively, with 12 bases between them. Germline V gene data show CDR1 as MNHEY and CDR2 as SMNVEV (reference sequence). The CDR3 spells CASSLTLLGSPLHF. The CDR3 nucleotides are TGTGCCAGCAGTTTAACACTCTTAGGATCACCCCTCCACTTT.

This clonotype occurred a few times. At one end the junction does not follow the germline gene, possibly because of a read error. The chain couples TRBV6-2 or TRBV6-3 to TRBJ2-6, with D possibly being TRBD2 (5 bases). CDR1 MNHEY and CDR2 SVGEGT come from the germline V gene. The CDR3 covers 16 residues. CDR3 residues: CPSSYSRGAGANVLTF. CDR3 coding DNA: TGTCCCAGCAGTTACTCCCGGGGTGCTGGGGCCAACGTCCTGACTTTC.

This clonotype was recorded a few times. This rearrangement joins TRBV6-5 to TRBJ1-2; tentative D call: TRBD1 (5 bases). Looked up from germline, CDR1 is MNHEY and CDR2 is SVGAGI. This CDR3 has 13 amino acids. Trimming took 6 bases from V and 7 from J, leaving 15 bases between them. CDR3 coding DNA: TGTGCCAGCAGACCAGGGTTCGTTGGTGGCTACACCTTC. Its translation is CASRPGFVGGYTF.

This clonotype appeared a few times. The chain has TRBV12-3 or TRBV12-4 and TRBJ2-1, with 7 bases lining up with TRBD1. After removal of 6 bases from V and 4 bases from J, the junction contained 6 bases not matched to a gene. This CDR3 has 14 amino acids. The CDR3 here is CASSLVTGYNEQFF. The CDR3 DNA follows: TGTGCCAGCAGCCTTGTGACAGGGTACAATGAGCAGTTCTTC.

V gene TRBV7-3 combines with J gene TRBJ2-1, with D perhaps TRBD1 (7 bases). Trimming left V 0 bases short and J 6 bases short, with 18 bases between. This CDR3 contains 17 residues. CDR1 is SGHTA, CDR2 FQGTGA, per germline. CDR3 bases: TGTGCCAGCAGCTTAACCCCCTTTCAGGGGGGCATCAATGAGCAGTTCTTC. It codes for CASSLTPFQGGINEQFF.

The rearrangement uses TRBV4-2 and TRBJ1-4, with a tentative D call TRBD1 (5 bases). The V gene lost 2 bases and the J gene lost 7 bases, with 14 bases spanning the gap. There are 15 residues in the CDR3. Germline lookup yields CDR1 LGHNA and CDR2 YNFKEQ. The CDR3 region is CASSQRAGTAEKLFF. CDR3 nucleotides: TGTGCCAGCAGCCAACGAGCAGGGACGGCTGAAAAACTGTTTTTT.

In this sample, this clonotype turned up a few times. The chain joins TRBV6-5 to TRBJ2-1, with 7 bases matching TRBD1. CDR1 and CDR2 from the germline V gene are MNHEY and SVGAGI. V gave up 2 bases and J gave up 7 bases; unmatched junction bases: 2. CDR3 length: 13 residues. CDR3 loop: CASSYQQGNEQFF. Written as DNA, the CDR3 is TGTGCCAGCAGTTACCAACAGGGGAATGAGCAGTTCTTC.

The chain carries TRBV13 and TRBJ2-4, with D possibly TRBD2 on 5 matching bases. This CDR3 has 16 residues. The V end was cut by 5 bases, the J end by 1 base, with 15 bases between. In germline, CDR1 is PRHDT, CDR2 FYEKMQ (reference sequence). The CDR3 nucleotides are TGTGCCAGCAGCGCAGGCGGGCTCCCGGCCAAAAACATTCAGTACTTC. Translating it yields CASSAGGLPAKNIQYF.

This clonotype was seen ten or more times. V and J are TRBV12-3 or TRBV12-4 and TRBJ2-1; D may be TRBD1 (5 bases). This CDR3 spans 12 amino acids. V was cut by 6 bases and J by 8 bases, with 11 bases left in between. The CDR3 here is CASSGQGDEQFF. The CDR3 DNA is TGTGCCAGCAGCGGCCAGGGCGATGAGCAGTTCTTC.

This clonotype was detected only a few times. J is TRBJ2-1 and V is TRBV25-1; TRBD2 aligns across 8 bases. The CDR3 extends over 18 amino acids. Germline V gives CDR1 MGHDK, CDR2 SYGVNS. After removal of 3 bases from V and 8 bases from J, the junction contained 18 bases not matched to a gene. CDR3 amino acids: CASSEPRRLAGQGDEQFF. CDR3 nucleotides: TGTGCCAGCAGTGAGCCTCGGAGGCTAGCGGGTCAAGGGGATGAGCAGTTCTTC. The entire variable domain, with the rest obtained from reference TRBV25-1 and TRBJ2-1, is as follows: EADIYQTPRYLVIGTGKKITLECSQTMGHDKMYWYQQDPGMELHLIHYSYGVNSTEKGDLSSESTVSRIRTEHFPLTLESARPSHTSQYLCASSEPRRLAGQGDEQFFGPGTRLTVL.

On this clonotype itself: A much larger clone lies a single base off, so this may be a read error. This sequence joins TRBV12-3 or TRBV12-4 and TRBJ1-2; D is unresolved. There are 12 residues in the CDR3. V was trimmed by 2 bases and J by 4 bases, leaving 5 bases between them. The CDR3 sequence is CASSLQRYGYTF. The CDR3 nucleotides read TGTGCCAGCAGTTTACAGCGCTATGGCTACACCTTC.

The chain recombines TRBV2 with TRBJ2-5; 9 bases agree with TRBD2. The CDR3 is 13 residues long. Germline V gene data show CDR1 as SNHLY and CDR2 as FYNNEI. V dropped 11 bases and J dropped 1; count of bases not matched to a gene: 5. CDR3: CASLAGSQETQYF. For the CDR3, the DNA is TGTGCCTCCCTAGCGGGGAGCCAAGAGACCCAGTACTTC.

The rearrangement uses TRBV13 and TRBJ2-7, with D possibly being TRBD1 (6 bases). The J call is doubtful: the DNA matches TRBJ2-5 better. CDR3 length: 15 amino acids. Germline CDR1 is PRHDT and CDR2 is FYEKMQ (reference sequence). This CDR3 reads CASSLGSEARGTQYF. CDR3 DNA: TGTGCCAGCAGCTTAGGTTCCGAGGCCAGGGGGACCCAGTACTTC.

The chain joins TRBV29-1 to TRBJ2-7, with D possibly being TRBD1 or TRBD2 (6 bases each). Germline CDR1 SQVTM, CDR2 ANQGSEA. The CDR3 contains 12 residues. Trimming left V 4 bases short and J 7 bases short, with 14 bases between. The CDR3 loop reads CSVVLRGHEQYF. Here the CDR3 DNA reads TGCAGCGTTGTCCTCCGGGGGCATGAGCAGTACTTC.

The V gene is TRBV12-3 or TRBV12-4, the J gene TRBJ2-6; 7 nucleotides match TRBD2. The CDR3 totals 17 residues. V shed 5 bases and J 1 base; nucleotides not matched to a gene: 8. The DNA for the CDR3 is TGTGCCAGCAGTCCGTCTACGGGGGGATCTGGGGCCAACGTCCTGACTTTC. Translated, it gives CASSPSTGGSGANVLTF.

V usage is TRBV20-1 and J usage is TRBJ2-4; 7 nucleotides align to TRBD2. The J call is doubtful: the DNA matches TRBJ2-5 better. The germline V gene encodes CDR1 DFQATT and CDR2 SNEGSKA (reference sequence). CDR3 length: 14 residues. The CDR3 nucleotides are TGCAGTGCTAGATTTCCGGGGGGAGATGAGACCCAGTACTTC. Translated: CSARFPGGDETQYF.

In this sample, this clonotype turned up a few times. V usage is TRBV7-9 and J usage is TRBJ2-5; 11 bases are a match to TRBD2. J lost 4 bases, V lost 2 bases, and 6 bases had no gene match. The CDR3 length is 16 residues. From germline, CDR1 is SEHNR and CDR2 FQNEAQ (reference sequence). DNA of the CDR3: TGTGCCAGCAGCTTACTAGCGGGGGGCCCGGGAGAGACCCAGTACTTC. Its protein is CASSLLAGGPGETQYF.

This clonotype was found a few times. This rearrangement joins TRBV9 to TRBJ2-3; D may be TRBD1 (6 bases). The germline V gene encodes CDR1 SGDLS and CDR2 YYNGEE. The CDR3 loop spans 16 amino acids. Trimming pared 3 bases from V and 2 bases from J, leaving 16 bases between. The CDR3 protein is CASSAFPGHPTDTQYF. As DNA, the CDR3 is TGTGCCAGCAGCGCCTTCCCGGGACACCCCACAGATACGCAGTATTTT.

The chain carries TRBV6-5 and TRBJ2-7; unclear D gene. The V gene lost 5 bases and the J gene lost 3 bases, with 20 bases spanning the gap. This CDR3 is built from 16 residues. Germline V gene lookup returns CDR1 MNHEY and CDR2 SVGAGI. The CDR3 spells CASSRRRLLLYYEQYF. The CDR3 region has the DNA TGTGCCAGCAGTCGTAGACGGCTGCTCCTATACTACGAGCAGTACTTC.